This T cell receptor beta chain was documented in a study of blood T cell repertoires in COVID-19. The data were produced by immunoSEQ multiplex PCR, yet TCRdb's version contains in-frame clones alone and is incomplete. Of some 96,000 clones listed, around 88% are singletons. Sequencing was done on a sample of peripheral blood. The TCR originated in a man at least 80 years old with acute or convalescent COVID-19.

Here the CDR3 reads CASSRGQGAGQPQHF. As DNA, the CDR3 is TGTGCCAGTAGTCGTGGACAGGGGGCCGGTCAGCCCCAGCATTTT. This rearrangement joins TRBV19 to TRBJ1-5, with 11 bases lining up with TRBD1. This CDR3 has 15 residues. V gave up 5 bases and J gave up 6 bases; unmatched junction bases: 6. CDR1 LNHDA and CDR2 SQIVND come from the germline V gene (reference sequence).